A single sample is the source of the 28 T cell receptor beta chains below, sequenced in a study of T cell responses to AZD1222 COVID-19 vaccine. TCRdb's copy holds only in-frame clones and misses some; the assay was immunoSEQ multiplex PCR. The sample lists some 200,000 clones, approximately 89% seen once, with roughly 3.5% in the top ten. This specimen consisted of peripheral blood, obtained 28 days after the second AZD1222 dose. The receptors come from an adult who received the AZD1222 COVID-19 vaccine.

The table lists this clone with a count of one. V is TRBV30 and J is TRBJ2-4, with a possible D match to TRBD1 (6 bases). Deletions cut 3 bases from V and 4 bases from J, with 19 bases between. The CDR3 sequence is 16 residues long. Looked up from germline, CDR1 is GTSNPN and CDR2 is SVGIG (reference sequence). The CDR3 region has the DNA TGTGCCTGGAGCTCCCCCCTTTTAGACAGGAAAAACATTCAGTACTTC. The encoded protein is CAWSSPLLDRKNIQYF.

A single count supports this clone. This rearrangement joins TRBV19 to TRBJ2-7, with 7 bases lining up with TRBD1. CDR1 LNHDA and CDR2 SQIVND come from the germline V gene (reference sequence). The length of the CDR3 is 13 residues. V was pared by 6 bases and J by 2 bases, with 4 bases of the junction left unmatched. The chain's CDR3 is CASRKGQTYEQYF. The CDR3 region has the DNA TGTGCCAGTAGGAAGGGACAGACCTACGAGCAGTACTTC. Filled out from reference TRBV19 and TRBJ2-7, the complete variable domain reads DGGITQSPKYLFRKEGQNVTLSCEQNLNHDAMYWYRQDPGQGLRLIYYSQIVNDFQKGDIAEGYSVSREKKESFPLTVTSAQKNPTAFYLCASRKGQTYEQYFGPGTRLTVT.

The chain carries TRBV7-6 and TRBJ2-4; 8 positions match TRBD1. The CDR3 extends over 15 amino acids. V lost 5 bases, J lost 5 bases, and 8 bases stayed unmatched. Germline V gene sequence: CDR1 SGHVS, CDR2 FNYEAQ. CDR3: CASSPMDRAQNIQYF. CDR3 nucleotides: TGTGCCAGCAGCCCAATGGACAGGGCCCAAAACATTCAGTACTTC.

The chain uses TRBV2 and TRBJ1-2; D is unclear. Deletions cut 10 bases from V and 0 bases from J, with 9 bases between. Per germline, CDR1 SNHLY and CDR2 FYNNEI. CDR3 length: 12 residues. The CDR3: CANAQTNYGYTF. The CDR3 bases are TGTGCCAACGCTCAAACTAACTATGGCTACACCTTC.

The chain couples TRBV24-1 to TRBJ2-1; the match to TRBD1 covers 12 bases. Trimming took 4 bases from V and 7 from J; bases not matched to a gene: 7. CDR1 KGHDR and CDR2 SFDVKD come from the germline V gene. The CDR3 runs 16 residues. CDR3 region: CATSDRGQGAQNEQFF. For the CDR3, the DNA is TGTGCCACCAGTGACCGGGGACAGGGGGCGCAGAATGAGCAGTTCTTC.

The chain uses TRBV7-9 and TRBJ2-7, with unresolved D. V was pared by 2 bases and J by 0 bases, with 5 bases between. The CDR3 spans 13 residues. Germline CDR1 is SEHNR and CDR2 is FQNEAQ (reference sequence). The CDR3 loop reads CASSLSPSYEQYF. The CDR3 DNA reads TGTGCCAGCAGCTTATCCCCCTCCTACGAGCAGTACTTC.

This chain uses TRBV3-1 (or the pseudogene TRBV3-2) with TRBJ1-5, with TRBD1 as a possible D gene (6 bases). V was trimmed by 4 bases and J by 7 bases, leaving 11 bases between them. The CDR3 has 13 amino acids. The V gene's germline CDR1 is LGHDT and CDR2 YNNKEL (reference sequence). Here the CDR3 DNA reads TGTGCCAGCAGCCCCGACAGGTTCCAGCCCCAGCATTTT. It translates to CASSPDRFQPQHF.

This rearrangement joins TRBV7-7 to TRBJ2-2; 7 bases fit TRBD1. Germline V CDR1 and CDR2: SSHAT, FNYEAQ (reference sequence). CDR3 size: 15 residues. The CDR3 loop reads CATSRDRVDTGELFF. The CDR3, as DNA: TGTGCTACCTCCCGCGACAGGGTGGACACCGGGGAGCTGTTTTTT. Drawing the rest from reference TRBV7-7 and TRBJ2-2, the complete variable domain is GAGVSQSPRYKVTKRGQDVTLRCDPISSHATLYWYQQALGQGPEFLTYFNYEAQPDKSGLPSDRFSAERPEGSISTLTIQRTEQRDSAMYRCATSRDRVDTGELFFGEGSRLTVL.

The chain combines TRBV2 with TRBJ1-5; D is undetermined. The CDR3 covers 16 residues. Trimming took 5 bases from V and 0 from J, leaving 14 bases between them. The germline gives CDR1 SNHLY, CDR2 FYNNEI. This CDR3 is CASSTEREDSNQPQHF. CDR3 nucleotides: TGTGCCAGCAGTACAGAACGGGAGGATAGCAATCAGCCCCAGCATTTT.

The chain links TRBV2 to TRBJ1-6; D is unresolved. Germline-derived CDR1 and CDR2 are SNHLY and FYNNEI. This CDR3 contains 12 residues. With 8 bases removed from V and 5 bases from J, the gap between germline ends came to 7 bases. Written as DNA, the CDR3 is TGTGCCAGCCTCAATCATAATTCACCCCTCCACTTT. Its protein product is CASLNHNSPLHF.

The CDR3 loop reads CASSAMLGDTDTQYF. CDR3 nucleotide sequence: TGTGCCAGCAGTGCAATGTTGGGAGATACAGATACGCAGTATTTT. The chain uses TRBV2 and TRBJ2-3; D perhaps matches TRBD2 (5 bases). CDR1 is SNHLY, CDR2 FYNNEI, per germline. The V gene lost 4 bases and the J gene lost 3 bases, with 14 bases spanning the gap. There are 15 residues in the CDR3.

The chain employs TRBV10-3 and TRBJ2-1; D gene ambiguous. Trimming pared 4 bases from V and 6 bases from J, leaving 7 bases between. Germline CDR1 and CDR2: ENHRY and SYGVKD. The CDR3 contains 12 residues. The CDR3 coding sequence is TGTGCCATCAGTGCTGCCGTCAATGAGCAGTTCTTC. Its translation is CAISAAVNEQFF.

CDR3 sequence reads: CASRRVEVENSPLHF. DNA for the CDR3: TGTGCCAGCAGACGGGTGGAGGTCGAAAATTCACCCCTCCACTTT. This chain uses TRBV6-5 with TRBJ1-6, with D unclear. CDR1 MNHEY and CDR2 SVGAGI come from the germline V gene. Trimming left V 6 bases short and J 7 bases short, with 16 bases between. This CDR3 has 15 amino acids.

The chain joins TRBV3-1 (or the pseudogene TRBV3-2) to TRBJ2-4; perhaps TRBD1 as D (5 bases). Germline loops: CDR1 LGHDT, CDR2 YNNKEL (reference sequence). The CDR3 sequence is 14 residues long. V gave up 4 bases and J gave up 2 bases, with 9 bases separating them. CDR3 loop: CASSRKGPKNIQYF. The CDR3 DNA follows: TGTGCCAGCAGCCGAAAGGGGCCCAAAAACATTCAGTACTTC.

This chain links TRBV30 with TRBJ2-7; 9 bases agree with TRBD1. CDR1 and CDR2 (germline): GTSNPN, SVGIG (reference sequence). V trimming: 2 bases; J trimming: 3 bases; junction bases outside the gene matches: 11. CDR3 length equals 16 residues. The CDR3 sequence is CAWSPQGALGNYEQYF. The CDR3 nucleotides read TGTGCCTGGAGTCCACAGGGGGCCCTAGGGAACTACGAGCAGTACTTC.

This sequence joins TRBV11-2 and TRBJ2-5, with unresolved D. This CDR3 contains 14 residues. Trimming left V 2 bases short and J 5 bases short, with 12 bases between. Germline V gene sequence: CDR1 SGHAT, CDR2 FQNNGV. The CDR3 spells CASSLRPIRETQYF. The CDR3 region has the DNA TGTGCCAGCAGCTTAAGGCCGATTCGCGAGACCCAGTACTTC.

The chain recombines TRBV7-9 with TRBJ2-7; 9 bases fit TRBD1. The V gene end was trimmed by 5 bases and the J gene end by 5 bases; junction bases not matched to a gene: 7. Germline assignment: CDR1 SEHNR and CDR2 FQNEAQ (reference sequence). The CDR3 sequence is 14 residues long. The CDR3 bases are TGTGCCAGCAGCCCTCGGACAGGGGAGCACGAGCAGTACTTC. It translates to CASSPRTGEHEQYF.

Only one count was recorded for this clone. V is TRBV7-3 and J is TRBJ2-7; TRBD1 aligns across 7 bases. Germline loops: CDR1 SGHTA, CDR2 FQGTGA. Losses at the gene ends were 5 bases for V and 7 bases for J; bases not matched to a gene: 8. The CDR3 is made up of 13 amino acids. The CDR3 bases are TGTGCCAGCAGCCAAGACAGGGTAGGGGAGCAGTACTTC. Its protein product is CASSQDRVGEQYF.

This sequence joins TRBV6-5 and TRBJ2-7, with unresolved D. CDR1 is MNHEY, CDR2 SVGAGI, per germline. This CDR3 is built from 13 residues. V lost 5 bases, J lost 2 bases, and 10 bases lay in between. CDR3 DNA: TGTGCCAGCAGTCCCTCAGAGGCCTACGAGCAGTACTTC. Encoded protein: CASSPSEAYEQYF.

J is TRBJ2-2 and V is TRBV5-1, with 7 positions matching TRBD2. V gave up 6 bases and J gave up 4 bases; unmatched junction bases: 6. Germline V CDR1 and CDR2: SGHRS, YFSETQ. The CDR3 loop spans 14 amino acids. The CDR3 is CASNDGRPTGELFF. The CDR3 DNA reads TGCGCCAGCAATGACGGGAGGCCCACCGGGGAGCTGTTTTTT.

This clone has just one count. The genes are TRBV6-5 and TRBJ2-5; a possible D gene is TRBD1 (6 bases). Germline CDR1 is MNHEY and CDR2 is SVGAGI. V was shortened by 6 bases and J by 1 base, with 12 bases between the two germline ends. The CDR3 is 14 residues long. CDR3 in DNA: TGTGCCAGCAGACGGACAGTGACCCAAGAGACCCAGTACTTC. Translation gives CASRRTVTQETQYF.

V usage is TRBV19 and J usage is TRBJ2-1; 7 nucleotides agree with TRBD1. CDR3 length: 15 amino acids. Germline CDR1 reads LNHDA; CDR2 reads SQIVND (reference sequence). V shed 6 bases and J 3 bases; nucleotides not matched to a gene: 8. The CDR3 reads CASRPRQGLYNEQFF. The DNA for the CDR3 is TGTGCCAGTAGACCTCGACAGGGCCTCTACAATGAGCAGTTCTTC.

The CDR3 DNA is TGTGCCAGTAGTATAGCCAACTCCCCGGCCCTCCACTTT. Translating gives CASSIANSPALHF. The chain is built from TRBV19 and TRBJ1-6; no definite D call. CDR1 and CDR2 from the germline V gene are LNHDA and SQIVND (reference sequence). CDR3 length: 13 amino acids. Trimming pared 1 base from V and 14 bases from J, leaving 12 bases between.

The chain has TRBV19 and TRBJ1-6, with D tentatively TRBD1 (5 bases). V lost 5 bases and J lost 5, with 10 bases in between. CDR1 LNHDA and CDR2 SQIVND come from the germline V gene (reference sequence). This CDR3 has 14 residues. CDR3 amino acids: CASSLTRDNSPLHF. The DNA of the CDR3 is TGTGCCAGTAGTTTGACCAGGGATAATTCACCCCTCCACTTT. The full variable domain, completed using reference TRBV19 and TRBJ1-6, is DGGITQSPKYLFRKEGQNVTLSCEQNLNHDAMYWYRQDPGQGLRLIYYSQIVNDFQKGDIAEGYSVSREKKESFPLTVTSAQKNPTAFYLCASSLTRDNSPLHFGNGTRLTVT.

The J gene is TRBJ1-4, the V gene TRBV7-8, with TRBD1 identical over 9 bases. The V gene end was trimmed by 4 bases and the J gene end by 0 bases; junction bases not matched to a gene: 6. The CDR3 loop spans 17 amino acids. CDR1 and CDR2 (germline): SGHVS, FQNEAQ. The CDR3 is CASSYRGRGSTNEKLFF. The DNA for the CDR3 is TGTGCCAGCAGCTACAGGGGGCGCGGGTCAACTAATGAAAAACTGTTTTTT. The whole variable domain, filled in from reference TRBV7-8 and TRBJ1-4, reads GAGVSQSPRYKVAKRGQDVALRCDPISGHVSLFWYQQALGQGPEFLTYFQNEAQLDKSGLPSDRFFAERPEGSVSTLKIQRTQQEDSAVYLCASSYRGRGSTNEKLFFGSGTQLSVL.

This clone has just a few counts. The chain is built from TRBV11-2 and TRBJ1-3, with no clear D. Germline loops: CDR1 SGHAT, CDR2 FQNNGV. CDR3 length equals 12 residues. Trimming removed 0 bases from V and 7 bases from J, with 4 bases in between. CDR3 in amino acids: CASSLEGNTIYF. The CDR3 DNA follows: TGTGCCAGCAGCTTAGAGGGGAACACCATATATTTT.

The V and J genes are TRBV29-1 and TRBJ2-6; no clear D gene. CDR1 is SQVTM and CDR2 is ANQGSEA in the germline V gene. This CDR3 has 14 amino acids. V was shortened by 6 bases and J by 4 bases, with 13 bases between the two germline ends. The CDR3: CSVKSGPGANVLTF. CDR3 coding DNA: TGCAGCGTGAAATCTGGTCCCGGGGCCAACGTCCTGACTTTC.

V gene TRBV20-1 combines with J gene TRBJ1-2; 7 positions agree with TRBD1. V dropped 6 bases and J dropped 4; count of bases not matched to a gene: 11. The germline V gene has CDR1 DFQATT and CDR2 SNEGSKA (reference sequence). The length of the CDR3 is 14 residues. CDR3 in amino acids: CSASPGTDLYGYTF. CDR3 DNA: TGCAGTGCCAGTCCCGGGACAGACCTCTATGGCTACACCTTC.